The 29 T cell receptor beta chains below were found in one sample sequenced in a study of relationships among human T cell subsets. The T cell receptor alpha and beta CDR3 regions were amplified from mRNA by semiquantitative ARM-PCR. Exponential amplification used communal superprimers after tagged nested gene-specific primers in ARM-PCR. TCRdb passed the multiplex PCR reads through MiXCR, listing each CDR3 protein once. This table holds more than 4,500 distinct CDR3 sequences, around 75% found once. Sequenced material: total T cells sorted from blood. The receptors shown here come from a man in his forties in good health.

This clonotype was seen only once. This chain connects TRBV28 to TRBJ1-1; 9 bases agree with TRBD1. Germline V gene sequence: CDR1 MDHEN, CDR2 SYDVKM. This CDR3 region has 16 residues. J was trimmed by 0 bases and V by 3 bases; bases with no gene match: 5. Here the CDR3 reads CASSFGQGSLNTEAFF. The CDR3 DNA reads TGTGCCAGCAGTTTTGGACAGGGGTCCTTGAACACTGAAGCTTTCTTT.

The rearrangement uses TRBV2 and TRBJ2-1; 11 nucleotides match TRBD2. With V trimmed by 7 bases and J by 0 bases, 11 bases remained unmatched. The CDR3 is 18 amino acids. Germline V gives CDR1 SNHLY, CDR2 FYNNEI. CDR3 loop: CASNRVAGGESSYNEQFF. In DNA, the CDR3 is TGTGCCAGCAATCGAGTAGCGGGAGGGGAAAGCTCCTACAATGAGCAGTTCTTC.

The chain carries TRBV6-2 or TRBV6-3 and TRBJ1-1, with a weak D call TRBD1 (5 bases). V lost 7 bases and J lost 4, with 16 bases in between. The CDR3 has 14 amino acids. Germline CDR1 reads MNHEY; CDR2 reads SVGEGT. The CDR3 DNA reads as TGTGCCAGCACCCTAAACGGGGGTACCACTGAAGCTTTCTTT. Translating gives CASTLNGGTTEAFF.

The V call is TRBV7-9, the J call TRBJ2-5; the match to TRBD2 covers 7 bases. The V and J ends lost 5 bases and 8 bases, in that order; junction bases with no gene match: 11. The CDR3 contains 14 residues. The germline CDR1 and CDR2 sequences are SEHNR and FQNEAQ (reference sequence). CDR3 protein: CASSPRDYPVTQYF. As DNA, the CDR3 is TGTGCCAGCAGCCCCCGGGACTACCCTGTTACCCAGTACTTC.

The chain uses TRBV6-6 and TRBJ2-7, with 12 bases identical to TRBD2. Germline V gene sequence: CDR1 MNHNY, CDR2 SVGAGI (reference sequence). This CDR3 has 16 residues. V dropped 2 bases and J dropped 0; count of bases not matched to a gene: 2. This CDR3 is CASSYRLAGDSYEQYF. The CDR3 DNA follows: TGTGCCAGCAGTTACCGACTAGCGGGGGACTCCTACGAGCAGTACTTC.

This clonotype was picked up a small number of times. CDR3 coding DNA: TGTGCCAGCTCACCCAATCGACAGGGAGGTAGGAACACTGAAGCTTTCTTT. Encoded protein: CASSPNRQGGRNTEAFF. The rearrangement uses TRBV18 and TRBJ1-1, with TRBD1 matching over 7 bases. Germline V gene sequence: CDR1 KGHSH, CDR2 LQKENI. The CDR3 is made up of 17 amino acids. The J segment lost 1 base and the V segment lost 3 bases, leaving 11 bases of the junction unmatched.

The chain combines TRBV28 with TRBJ2-7, with 13 bases that match TRBD2. The J segment lost 2 bases and the V segment lost 5 bases, leaving 3 bases of the junction unmatched. CDR1 is MDHEN, CDR2 SYDVKM, per germline. The CDR3 has 15 residues. The CDR3: CASSPGLAGAYEQYF. In nucleotides, the CDR3 is TGTGCCAGCAGTCCCGGACTAGCGGGAGCCTACGAGCAGTACTTC.

The chain uses TRBV6-1 and TRBJ2-1, with D hard to call. From germline, CDR1 is MNHNS and CDR2 SASEGT. Trimming pared 5 bases from V and 0 bases from J, leaving 17 bases between. The CDR3 totals 17 residues. The CDR3 coding sequence is TGTGCCAGCAGTTACTTAGGAGAGCGTAGCTCCTACAATGAGCAGTTCTTC. Translated: CASSYLGERSSYNEQFF.

This clonotype came up a few times. The chain joins TRBV11-2 to TRBJ2-3; D is unclear. V lost 5 bases to trimming and J lost 1 base, with 13 bases between them. Germline CDR1 and CDR2: SGHAT and FQNNGV. This CDR3 has 15 residues. CDR3 region: CASSQTYSRTDTQYF. The CDR3 coding sequence is TGTGCCAGCAGCCAGACCTATTCACGCACAGATACGCAGTATTTT.

Concerning this clonotype: At one boundary the junction diverges from the germline segment, which might be a read error. The chain has TRBV10-2 and TRBJ2-1; 9 bases align to TRBD2. Germline V lookup: CDR1 WSHSY, CDR2 SAAADI. The CDR3 loop spans 16 amino acids. DNA for the CDR3: TGCGTCAGCAGTCTTAGCGGGAGTAGCCCCTACAATGAGCAGTTCTTC. Protein: CVSSLSGSSPYNEQFF.

This clonotype was seen only once. The rearrangement joins TRBV18 to TRBJ1-5, with 9 nucleotides matching TRBD1. CDR3 length: 14 residues. CDR1 is KGHSH and CDR2 is LQKENI in the germline V gene. V shed 6 bases, J shed 4 bases, and the junction held 4 bases outside the gene matches. The CDR3 DNA sequence: TGTGCCAGCTCCCACGGGACAGGGAATCAGCCCCAGCATTTT. This gives the protein CASSHGTGNQPQHF.

The CDR3 protein is CASSLRTPGGDTQYF. The CDR3 nucleotides read TGTGCCAGCAGCTTAAGGACTCCGGGAGGGGATACGCAGTATTTT. V is TRBV5-4 and J is TRBJ2-3; 8 bases match TRBD2. CDR3 length: 15 amino acids. Trimming took 2 bases from V and 6 from J; bases not matched to a gene: 8. The germline V gene encodes CDR1 SGHNT and CDR2 YYREEE (reference sequence).

V and J are TRBV7-9 and TRBJ2-1, with D possibly matching TRBD2 (5 bases). The CDR3 length is 12 residues. V gave up 2 bases and J gave up 9 bases, with 8 bases separating them. Germline values: CDR1 SEHNR, CDR2 FQNEAQ (reference sequence). The CDR3 DNA follows: TGTGCCAGCAGCTTAACTAGTTTTGAGCAGTTCTTC. Protein product: CASSLTSFEQFF.

The V gene is TRBV7-4, the J gene TRBJ2-7, with D hard to call. CDR1 SGHVT and CDR2 SQSDAQ come from the germline V gene. Trimming took 8 bases from V and 3 from J, leaving 11 bases between them. The length of the CDR3 is 12 residues. In DNA, the CDR3 is TGTGCCAGCCAAAAGACCGTCTACGAGCAGTACTTC. It specifies CASQKTVYEQYF.

There are a few counts of this clonotype. The V call is TRBV28, the J call TRBJ2-3; TRBD2 matches at 8 bases. The CDR3 is made up of 16 amino acids. CDR1 is MDHEN and CDR2 is SYDVKM in the germline V gene. V shed 5 bases, J shed 0 bases, and the junction held 7 bases outside the gene matches. CDR3 protein: CASSPGLAQSTDTQYF. Written as DNA, the CDR3 is TGTGCCAGCAGTCCTGGACTAGCACAGAGCACAGATACGCAGTATTTT. Filled out from reference TRBV28 and TRBJ2-3, the complete variable domain reads DVKVTQSSRYLVKRTGEKVFLECVQDMDHENMFWYRQDPGLGLRLIYFSYDVKMKEKGDIPEGYSVSREKKERFSLILESASTNQTSMYLCASSPGLAQSTDTQYFGPGTRLTVL.

J is TRBJ2-7 and V is TRBV12-3 or TRBV12-4; TRBD1 is a possible D gene (6 bases). The V end lost 1 base, the J end lost 2 bases, and 9 bases lay between the germline ends. The CDR3 extends over 14 amino acids. The CDR3 here is CASSLGQVTYEQYF. As DNA, the CDR3 is TGTGCCAGCAGTTTAGGACAGGTTACCTACGAGCAGTACTTC.

CDR3: CASSSTRGAYNSPLHF. CDR3 nucleotides: TGTGCCAGCAGCTCTACAAGAGGAGCTTATAATTCACCCCTCCACTTT. The chain recombines TRBV5-6 with TRBJ1-6; no clear D gene. The CDR3 is 16 amino acids. The germline gives CDR1 SGHDT, CDR2 YYEEEE. The V end lost 3 bases, the J end lost 4 bases, and 14 bases lay between the germline ends.

For the CDR3, the DNA is TGTGCCAGCAGCTCCGACCACCGGACGCAGTATTTT. Translation: CASSSDHRTQYF. V gene TRBV7-3 combines with J gene TRBJ2-3; D unresolved. This CDR3 region has 12 residues. Germline CDR1 SGHTA, CDR2 FQGTGA. With 4 bases removed from V and 9 bases from J, the gap between germline ends came to 11 bases.

The CDR3 bases are TGTGCCAGCAGTTCGAAGCTAGCGGGATCGTACAATGAGCAGTTCTTC. It is translated as CASSSKLAGSYNEQFF. The V and J genes are TRBV6-5 and TRBJ2-1; TRBD2 aligns across 9 bases. V was clipped by 4 bases and J by 4 bases; unmatched bases: 8. The germline V gene has CDR1 MNHEY and CDR2 SVGAGI. The CDR3 loop spans 16 amino acids.

The genes are TRBV28 and TRBJ1-1, with D perhaps matching TRBD1 (5 bases). V gave up 3 bases and J gave up 6 bases, with 14 bases separating them. The germline CDR1 and CDR2 sequences are MDHEN and SYDVKM. This CDR3 spans 14 amino acids. CDR3 protein: CASSFLNSGSEAFF. The CDR3 bases are TGTGCCAGCAGTTTTCTTAATTCAGGGTCTGAAGCTTTCTTT.

The V call is TRBV2, the J call TRBJ1-1; D is undetermined. The V gene's germline CDR1 is SNHLY and CDR2 FYNNEI. The V end was cut by 6 bases, the J end by 11 bases, with 13 bases between. This CDR3 is built from 11 residues. This chain's CDR3 is CASSLDEEAFF. DNA for the CDR3: TGTGCCAGCAGCCTCGATGAGGAGGCTTTCTTT.

The V and J genes are TRBV6-2 or TRBV6-3 and TRBJ2-5; 9 nucleotides align to TRBD1. Germline-derived CDR1 and CDR2 are MNHEY and SVGEGT. CDR3 length: 14 residues. The J segment lost 4 bases and the V segment lost 6 bases, leaving 6 bases of the junction unmatched. The CDR3 sequence is CASRSTDRGETQYF. CDR3 sequence (DNA): TGTGCCAGCAGATCCACGGACAGGGGAGAGACCCAGTACTTC.

The V gene is TRBV4-2, the J gene TRBJ1-3; no definite D call. CDR3 length: 15 amino acids. Germline V gene lookup returns CDR1 LGHNA and CDR2 YNFKEQ. V was clipped by 4 bases and J by 2 bases, with 12 bases between them. The CDR3 coding sequence is TGTGCCAGCAGCCCCTGGACCGCTGCTGGAAACACCATATATTTT. This sequence encodes CASSPWTAAGNTIYF.

The rearrangement joins TRBV27 to TRBJ2-7, with 7 bases that match TRBD2. Germline V lookup: CDR1 MNHEY, CDR2 SMNVEV (reference sequence). Trimming at V came to 3 bases and at J to 2 bases, leaving 7 bases not matched to a gene. CDR3 length equals 15 residues. In DNA form, the CDR3 reads TGTGCCAGCAGTTTTGGTGCGGGGGTTACCTACGAGCAGTACTTC. Its protein is CASSFGAGVTYEQYF.

The chain employs TRBV12-3 or TRBV12-4 and TRBJ2-1; D assignment may be TRBD1 or TRBD2 (6 bases each). The CDR3 is 14 amino acids. V shed 7 bases and J shed 6 bases, with 16 bases lying between them. This chain's CDR3 is CASTLGGSSNEQFF. CDR3 nucleotides: TGTGCCAGCACCCTCGGGGGCAGCAGCAATGAGCAGTTCTTC.

J is TRBJ1-2 and V is TRBV7-9; 7 nucleotides match TRBD1. V lost 4 bases to trimming and J lost 8 bases; unmatched junction nucleotides: 13. CDR1 is SEHNR, CDR2 FQNEAQ, per germline (reference sequence). There are 15 residues in the CDR3. CDR3 bases: TGTGCCAGCAGCTCCTCGGACAGGAGGGTGGAAGGCTACACCTTC. Translation: CASSSSDRRVEGYTF.

The rearrangement links TRBV24-1 to TRBJ2-3; D perhaps matches TRBD2 (6 bases). Trimming took 3 bases from V and 0 from J, leaving 9 bases between them. This CDR3 contains 15 residues. The germline V gene has CDR1 KGHDR and CDR2 SFDVKD. The CDR3 is CATSDSGFSTDTQYF. The CDR3 DNA follows: TGTGCCACCAGTGATAGCGGGTTTAGCACAGATACGCAGTATTTT.

V gene TRBV6-5 combines with J gene TRBJ2-5, with D possibly TRBD1 on 5 matching bases. Germline V gene sequence: CDR1 MNHEY, CDR2 SVGAGI. CDR3 size: 13 residues. The V end was cut by 8 bases, the J end by 4 bases, with 14 bases between. In nucleotides, the CDR3 is TGTGCCAGCGCTAGACAGTTTAGAGAGACCCAGTACTTC. Translating gives CASARQFRETQYF.

This chain joins TRBV29-1 and TRBJ1-2, with 8 bases lining up with TRBD1. CDR1 and CDR2 from the germline V gene are SQVTM and ANQGSEA. This CDR3 is 13 amino acids long. The V segment lost 3 bases and the J segment 2 bases; nucleotides outside the gene matches: 2. CDR3 protein: CSVDPGGNYGYTF. The CDR3 DNA is TGCAGCGTTGACCCAGGGGGCAACTATGGCTACACCTTC.